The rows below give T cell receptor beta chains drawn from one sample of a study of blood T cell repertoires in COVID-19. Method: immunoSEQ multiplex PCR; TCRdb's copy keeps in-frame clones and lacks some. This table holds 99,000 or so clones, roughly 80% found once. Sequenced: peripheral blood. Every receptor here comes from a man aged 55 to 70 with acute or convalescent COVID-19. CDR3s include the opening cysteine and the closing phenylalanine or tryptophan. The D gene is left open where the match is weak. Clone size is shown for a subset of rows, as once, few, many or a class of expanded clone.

CDR3nt: TGTGCCAGCAGCCCGGGACAGGGGTCAGATACGCAGTATTTT
CDR3aa: CASSPGQGSDTQYF
d_gene: TRBD1
abundance: -
v_gene: TRBV5-4
j_gene: TRBJ2-3

CDR3nt: TGTGCCAGCAGTTTACGGGGGGCGGGCGTAAAACTGTTTTTT
CDR3aa: CASSLRGAGVKLFF
d_gene: -
abundance: -
v_gene: TRBV27
j_gene: TRBJ1-4

CDR3nt: TGTGCCTGGAGTGTTCCCCAGGGGAGAGGCTACACCTTC
CDR3aa: CAWSVPQGRGYTF
d_gene: -
abundance: once
v_gene: TRBV30
j_gene: TRBJ1-2

CDR3nt: TGTGCCAGCAGTCTCCCAGGGGTAGTAGAAAAACTGTTTTTT
CDR3aa: CASSLPGVVEKLFF
d_gene: -
abundance: -
v_gene: TRBV6-7
j_gene: TRBJ1-4

CDR3nt: TGTGCCAGCTCACTGGGACAGGGGGGCGAGCAGTACTTC
CDR3aa: CASSLGQGGEQYF
d_gene: TRBD1
abundance: -
v_gene: TRBV18
j_gene: TRBJ2-7

CDR3nt: TGTGCCAGCAGTTACTCGGGGTCGGGACAGAGTTATGGCTACACCTTC
CDR3aa: CASSYSGSGQSYGYTF
d_gene: TRBD1
abundance: -
v_gene: TRBV6-5
j_gene: TRBJ1-2

CDR3nt: TGCGCCAGCAGCCAAGTGGGGCACCCCAGCAATCAGCCCCAGCATTTT
CDR3aa: CASSQVGHPSNQPQHF
d_gene: -
abundance: once
v_gene: TRBV4-1
j_gene: TRBJ1-5

CDR3nt: TGTGCCAGCAGTCTCAGATTATCGGATACGCAGTATTTT
CDR3aa: CASSLRLSDTQYF
d_gene: -
abundance: -
v_gene: TRBV6-5
j_gene: TRBJ2-3

CDR3nt: TGCGCCAGCAGCTTGGGGACAGGGAACACCGGGGAGCTGTTTTTT
CDR3aa: CASSLGTGNTGELFF
d_gene: TRBD1
abundance: -
v_gene: TRBV5-1
j_gene: TRBJ2-2

CDR3nt: TGTGCCAGCAGCCGAAGGACAGGAGGCACAGATACGCAGTATTTT
CDR3aa: CASSRRTGGTDTQYF
d_gene: TRBD1
abundance: -
v_gene: TRBV3-1/TRBV3-2
j_gene: TRBJ2-3

CDR3nt: TGTGCCAGTAGTACGGGACTAGCAACCGGGGAGCTGTTTTTT
CDR3aa: CASSTGLATGELFF
d_gene: TRBD2
abundance: -
v_gene: TRBV19
j_gene: TRBJ2-2

CDR3nt: TGTGCCAGCAGTCGTAGAACAGGGCGTCGGTACGAGCAGTACTTC
CDR3aa: CASSRRTGRRYEQYF
d_gene: -
abundance: -
v_gene: TRBV6-5
j_gene: TRBJ2-7

CDR3nt: TGTGCCAGCAGCTCCGCCAGTGGGGGGGCCGGCTATGGCTACACCTTC
CDR3aa: CASSSASGGAGYGYTF
d_gene: -
abundance: -
v_gene: TRBV11-2
j_gene: TRBJ1-2

CDR3nt: TGTGCCAGCAGTTCAACTAGGGGAGGGGGTAATCAGCCCCAGCATTTT
CDR3aa: CASSSTRGGGNQPQHF
d_gene: -
abundance: few
v_gene: TRBV28
j_gene: TRBJ1-5

CDR3nt: TGTGCCAGTAGTATTCAGACTAGCGGGAGGGCCAATGACATTCAGTACTTC
CDR3aa: CASSIQTSGRANDIQYF
d_gene: TRBD2
abundance: -
v_gene: TRBV19
j_gene: TRBJ2-4

CDR3nt: TGTGCCACCAGTGATAGGGGGGGACAGGATCCCGGGGAGCTGTTTTTT
CDR3aa: CATSDRGGQDPGELFF
d_gene: -
abundance: few
v_gene: TRBV24-1
j_gene: TRBJ2-2

CDR3nt: TGTGCCAGCAGCTCTCTGTACAGGGCCACTGAAGCTTTCTTT
CDR3aa: CASSSLYRATEAFF
d_gene: -
abundance: -
v_gene: TRBV7-2
j_gene: TRBJ1-1

CDR3nt: TGTGCCACCAGTGAAGTCAGCGCGAGCTCCTACAATGAGCAGTTCTTC
CDR3aa: CATSEVSASSYNEQFF
d_gene: -
abundance: -
v_gene: TRBV24-1
j_gene: TRBJ2-1

CDR3nt: TGTGCCAGCACCACAAGGACTAGCGGGAGTGAAGAGCAGTTCTTC
CDR3aa: CASTTRTSGSEEQFF
d_gene: TRBD2
abundance: -
v_gene: TRBV6-5
j_gene: TRBJ2-1

CDR3nt: TGTGCTAGTGTCCGAGCGGGAGGGTGGCAGCAGTTCTTC
CDR3aa: CASVRAGGWQQFF
d_gene: TRBD2
abundance: -
v_gene: TRBV12-5
j_gene: TRBJ2-1

CDR3nt: TGTGCCACCAGTGACACACTGGGAGCTGGCTACACCTTC
CDR3aa: CATSDTLGAGYTF
d_gene: -
abundance: -
v_gene: TRBV24-1
j_gene: TRBJ1-2

CDR3nt: TGTGCCAGCAGCTCACTAGCGGGATCCTACGAGCAGTACTTC
CDR3aa: CASSSLAGSYEQYF
d_gene: TRBD2
abundance: few
v_gene: TRBV5-6
j_gene: TRBJ2-7

CDR3nt: TGTGCCAGCAGCCCCCCGAGAGGGACAGTGGGAAAACTGTTTTTT
CDR3aa: CASSPPRGTVGKLFF
d_gene: TRBD1
abundance: -
v_gene: TRBV7-8
j_gene: TRBJ1-4

CDR3nt: TGTGCCAGCAGCTTATCCCCCTTTTCGCCCCTCCACTTT
CDR3aa: CASSLSPFSPLHF
d_gene: -
abundance: -
v_gene: TRBV7-2
j_gene: TRBJ1-6

CDR3nt: TGTGCCAGCAGCGTTGGTCTGAAGCGGGAGGGATTCGGCGAGCAGTTCTTC
CDR3aa: CASSVGLKREGFGEQFF
d_gene: TRBD2
abundance: -
v_gene: TRBV9
j_gene: TRBJ2-1

CDR3nt: TGTGCCAGCAGCTTGCGGGGCCAGTATAGCAATCAGCCCCAGCATTTT
CDR3aa: CASSLRGQYSNQPQHF
d_gene: -
abundance: -
v_gene: TRBV7-2
j_gene: TRBJ1-5

CDR3nt: TGTGCCATCAGCAGGGACATTGGAGAGACCCAGTACTTC
CDR3aa: CAISRDIGETQYF
d_gene: -
abundance: -
v_gene: TRBV10-3
j_gene: TRBJ2-5

CDR3nt: TGCAGCGTTGCTTCGGACGAGCAGTACTTC
CDR3aa: CSVASDEQYF
d_gene: -
abundance: -
v_gene: TRBV29-1
j_gene: TRBJ2-7

CDR3nt: TGCAGCGTAGAAAATCGCCCCAGAAGCTCCTACAATGAGCAGTTCTTC
CDR3aa: CSVENRPRSSYNEQFF
d_gene: -
abundance: -
v_gene: TRBV29-1
j_gene: TRBJ2-1

CDR3nt: TGTGCCAGCTCACCCCTCCCCCAAAGACAGACTGTTCTAACCTACGAGCAGTACTTC
CDR3aa: CASSPLPQRQTVLTYEQYF
d_gene: -
abundance: -
v_gene: TRBV18
j_gene: TRBJ2-7

CDR3nt: TGTGCCAGCAGATTCCGGGACAGGGGCAACGAGCAGTACTTC
CDR3aa: CASRFRDRGNEQYF
d_gene: TRBD1
abundance: -
v_gene: TRBV7-8
j_gene: TRBJ2-7

CDR3nt: TGTGCCAGTCACCCGAGCGGGAGAGTCGACACCGGGGAGCTGTTTTTT
CDR3aa: CASHPSGRVDTGELFF
d_gene: TRBD2
abundance: -
v_gene: TRBV19
j_gene: TRBJ2-2

CDR3nt: TGTGCCAGCAGTTACTTGCAGGGATCCTACGAGCAGTACTTC
CDR3aa: CASSYLQGSYEQYF
d_gene: -
abundance: -
v_gene: TRBV6-5
j_gene: TRBJ2-7

CDR3nt: TGCGCCAGCAGAAACCGGGACAGCTTGGCTTACGAGCAGTACTTC
CDR3aa: CASRNRDSLAYEQYF
d_gene: TRBD1
abundance: -
v_gene: TRBV5-1
j_gene: TRBJ2-7

CDR3nt: TGTGCCAGCACCCTCACAGGGGGCCTCTTCTATGGCTACACCTTC
CDR3aa: CASTLTGGLFYGYTF
d_gene: TRBD1
abundance: -
v_gene: TRBV28
j_gene: TRBJ1-2

CDR3nt: TGTGCCAGCAGTTTGGGCCCATCCTACGAGCAGTACTTC
CDR3aa: CASSLGPSYEQYF
d_gene: -
abundance: few
v_gene: TRBV6-5
j_gene: TRBJ2-7

CDR3nt: TGTGCCAGTAGTATTTCCCGCGGTGAAGGTGGCTACACCTTC
CDR3aa: CASSISRGEGGYTF
d_gene: -
abundance: -
v_gene: TRBV19
j_gene: TRBJ1-2

CDR3nt: TGTGCTAGCAGCTCCGTACTAGCGGGAGGGGGAGGTGAGCAGTTCTTC
CDR3aa: CASSSVLAGGGGEQFF
d_gene: TRBD2
abundance: -
v_gene: TRBV7-7
j_gene: TRBJ2-1

CDR3nt: TGTGCCAGCGTAAGACAGGGGCTTTCCTACGAGCAGTACTTC
CDR3aa: CASVRQGLSYEQYF
d_gene: TRBD1
abundance: -
v_gene: TRBV28
j_gene: TRBJ2-7

CDR3nt: TGTGCCAGCAGTAACAACGGGGTTAGCACAGATACGCAGTATTTT
CDR3aa: CASSNNGVSTDTQYF
d_gene: -
abundance: -
v_gene: TRBV6-5
j_gene: TRBJ2-3

CDR3nt: TGTGCCAGCAGCTTCGGCAGGGCCCTAGGGCCCCAGCATTTT
CDR3aa: CASSFGRALGPQHF
d_gene: -
abundance: once
v_gene: TRBV5-6
j_gene: TRBJ1-5

CDR3nt: TGCGCCAGCGGGAAGCAGGGGAATCAAGAGACCCAGTACTTC
CDR3aa: CASGKQGNQETQYF
d_gene: -
abundance: -
v_gene: TRBV5-1
j_gene: TRBJ2-5

CDR3nt: TGTGCCAGCAGCCACCAGGGCCTCTACTCACCCCTCCACTTT
CDR3aa: CASSHQGLYSPLHF
d_gene: -
abundance: -
v_gene: TRBV6-2/TRBV6-3
j_gene: TRBJ1-6

CDR3nt: TGTGCCAGCAGCTTAGATAGGACTAGGGGTGAGCAGTTCTTC
CDR3aa: CASSLDRTRGEQFF
d_gene: TRBD2
abundance: few
v_gene: TRBV7-2
j_gene: TRBJ2-1

CDR3nt: TGTGCCAGTACCGCAGGTGGCACCGGGGAGCTGTTTTTT
CDR3aa: CASTAGGTGELFF
d_gene: -
abundance: -
v_gene: TRBV19
j_gene: TRBJ2-2

CDR3nt: TGTGCCAGCAGGACTAGCGGGAGGGCGGCCGGGGAGCTGTTTTTT
CDR3aa: CASRTSGRAAGELFF
d_gene: TRBD2
abundance: -
v_gene: TRBV25-1
j_gene: TRBJ2-2

CDR3nt: TGTGCCAGCAGCTTGTCAGTATGGTCGGGGACAGGAAAAAATCAGCCCCAGCATTTT
CDR3aa: CASSLSVWSGTGKNQPQHF
d_gene: TRBD1
abundance: -
v_gene: TRBV5-5
j_gene: TRBJ1-5

CDR3nt: TGTGCCAGCAGCTTAGGAGTAGTAGCCAAAAACATTCAGTACTTC
CDR3aa: CASSLGVVAKNIQYF
d_gene: -
abundance: -
v_gene: TRBV7-2
j_gene: TRBJ2-4

CDR3nt: TGTGCCAGCAGTGAAATCGGGGGTCGGGAGTTCTTC
CDR3aa: CASSEIGGREFF
d_gene: -
abundance: -
v_gene: TRBV2
j_gene: TRBJ2-1

CDR3nt: TGTGCCTGGAGTTGCGGAAGAAGCCAGGGCGTACCATTAGACAAGAACACCGGGGAGCTGTTTTTT
CDR3aa: CAWSCGRSQGVPLDKNTGELFF
d_gene: -
abundance: -
v_gene: TRBV30
j_gene: TRBJ2-2

CDR3nt: TGTGCCAGCAGTAAGCCTGGGCCCTACGAGCAGTACTTC
CDR3aa: CASSKPGPYEQYF
d_gene: -
abundance: -
v_gene: TRBV28
j_gene: TRBJ2-7

CDR3nt: TGTGCCAGCAGCTTAGTAACTAGCGGGAGCATGAACACCGGGGAGCTGTTTTTT
CDR3aa: CASSLVTSGSMNTGELFF
d_gene: TRBD2
abundance: once
v_gene: TRBV7-8
j_gene: TRBJ2-2

CDR3nt: TGTGCCAGCAGTCTCGGGACAGGGGGCGGTCAGCCCCAGCATTTT
CDR3aa: CASSLGTGGGQPQHF
d_gene: TRBD1
abundance: -
v_gene: TRBV6-2/TRBV6-3
j_gene: TRBJ1-5

CDR3nt: TGTGCCAGCAGTTACGGGAGTCTCTCTGGAAACACCATATATTTT
CDR3aa: CASSYGSLSGNTIYF
d_gene: -
abundance: -
v_gene: TRBV6-2/TRBV6-3
j_gene: TRBJ1-3